Each of the 4 T cell receptor beta chains below was sequenced from the same sample in a study of shared clonotypes between healthy human individuals. Profiled with immunoSEQ multiplex PCR; TCRdb holds only in-frame clones, not every one. Of over a million clones listed, 98% are singletons. What was sequenced was naive CD4+ T cells sorted from blood. Subset noted: CD45RA+ positively selected. These receptors were taken from a man younger than 45 in good health.

The chain couples TRBV5-1 to TRBJ2-1, with 8 bases fitting TRBD1. V dropped 1 base and J dropped 0; count of bases not matched to a gene: 6. The CDR3 is made up of 17 amino acids. Germline V gene sequence: CDR1 SGHRS, CDR2 YFSETQ. Written as DNA, the CDR3 is TGCGCCAGCAGCTTGCAGTGGACAGGGAGCTCCTACAATGAGCAGTTCTTC. Residues: CASSLQWTGSSYNEQFF.

The chain is built from TRBV18 and TRBJ2-6, with a weak D call TRBD2 (5 bases). This CDR3 contains 16 residues. V dropped 3 bases and J dropped 2 bases, with 11 bases sitting between them. Germline CDR1 is KGHSH and CDR2 is LQKENI. CDR3 DNA: TGTGCCAGCTCACCCCTCCGGGGAACTGGGGCCAACGTCCTGACTTTC. Translated: CASSPLRGTGANVLTF. Full variable domain (remainder filled in from reference TRBV18 and TRBJ2-6): NAGVMQNPRHLVRRRGQEARLRCSPMKGHSHVYWYRQLPEEGLKFMVYLQKENIIDESGMPKERFSAEFPKEGPSILRIQQVVRGDSAAYFCASSPLRGTGANVLTFGAGSRLTVL.

Note on this clone: The sample carries other DNA sequences with the same CDR3. The rearrangement links TRBV9 to TRBJ2-1; TRBD2 aligns across 7 bases. The CDR3 has 15 amino acids. CDR1 and CDR2 (germline): SGDLS, YYNGEE. V lost 3 bases, J lost 1 base, and 4 bases stayed unmatched. DNA of the CDR3: TGTGCCAGCAGCGAAGGCGGGAGTTCCTACAATGAGCAGTTCTTC. Its protein is CASSEGGSSYNEQFF.

This clone was detected a few times. Other DNA sequences of this sample code for an identical CDR3. V and J are TRBV6-5 and TRBJ2-7; 8 nucleotides line up with TRBD2. In germline, CDR1 is MNHEY, CDR2 SVGAGI. This CDR3 has 14 amino acids. Germline trimming cut 0 bases from V and 3 bases from J; bases unmatched to any gene: 1. The CDR3 spells CASSYSGTSYEQYF. The CDR3 nucleotides read TGTGCCAGCAGTTACTCCGGGACTAGCTACGAGCAGTACTTC.